The T cell receptor beta chain under discussion was sequenced for a study of shared clonotypes between healthy human individuals. Regarding the study as a whole: Incompleteness in sorted-subset sequencing, despite large depth, was shown by rarefaction. Genetic and exposure-history diversity was limited by the few donors.

This table comes from immunoSEQ multiplex PCR, and its TCRdb copy is limited to in-frame clones, with some not included. Among around 2.1 million clones listed, 93% were seen once. The germline V gene encodes CDR1 LNHDA and CDR2 SQIVND (reference sequence). The CDR3 contains 14 residues. J lost 2 bases, V lost 6 bases, and 6 bases had no gene match. Terminally differentiated effector memory CD45RA+ cells were excluded by CCR7 positive selection of CD45RO-negative cells. Note on this clone: Its antigen is not known.

This TCR derives from a man aged 18 to 29 in good health. Some clones in this sample may be carry-over from other donors' samples. The sequenced sample consisted of naive CD8+ T cells from PBMCs. The V gene is TRBV19, the J gene TRBJ2-7, with 8 bases identical to TRBD2. The chain's CDR3 is CASSDSGMPYEQYF. CDR3 sequence (DNA): TGTGCCAGTAGCGATAGCGGGATGCCCTACGAGCAGTACTTC.